This is a list of T cell receptor beta chains from one sample in a study of T-cell reconstitution after alpha-beta-depleted transplantation in children. Each CDR3 protein is one row after TCRdb ran MiXCR on the PCR reads. The sample lists a few hundred thousand distinct CDR3 sequences; roughly 25% were seen once. Sequenced material: PBMCs, taken before TCRalphabeta/CD19-depleted stem cell transplant. Receptors originate from a girl aged 2-10 years with Fanconi anemia, due to receive a stem cell transplant. Each CDR3 is given with its conserved first and last residue. Fields, in order: clone size, V gene, J gene, CDR3 protein. Size tells how often a clone was seen (once, few, many) or the class of an expanded clone, and some rows leave it out.

clone_size: NA; v_call: TRBV5-1; j_call: TRBJ2-3; cdr3_aa: CASLGASTDTQYF
clone_size: many; v_call: TRBV11-2; j_call: TRBJ2-2; cdr3_aa: CASSLVRGAGELFF
clone_size: few; v_call: TRBV28; j_call: TRBJ1-5; cdr3_aa: CASSPRGHQPQHF
clone_size: NA; v_call: TRBV29-1; j_call: TRBJ2-7; cdr3_aa: CSVAGRLLYEQYF
clone_size: NA; v_call: TRBV10-3; j_call: TRBJ2-7; cdr3_aa: CAISDKVYEQYF
clone_size: NA; v_call: TRBV4-2; j_call: TRBJ2-3; cdr3_aa: CASSQDQGSGGFTDTQYF
clone_size: many; v_call: TRBV29-1; j_call: TRBJ2-7; cdr3_aa: CSVVGLSSYEQYF
clone_size: many; v_call: TRBV12-3/TRBV12-4; j_call: TRBJ2-5; cdr3_aa: CASSFLGGETQYF
clone_size: many; v_call: TRBV9; j_call: TRBJ2-5; cdr3_aa: CASSVGSAETQYF
clone_size: many; v_call: TRBV5-1; j_call: TRBJ2-7; cdr3_aa: CASSPETYEQYF
clone_size: many; v_call: TRBV27; j_call: TRBJ2-4; cdr3_aa: CASTSRERENIQYF
clone_size: once; v_call: TRBV20-1; j_call: TRBJ1-5; cdr3_aa: CSARDQRQGWDQPQHF
clone_size: many; v_call: TRBV20-1; j_call: TRBJ1-2; cdr3_aa: CSSTDRATFYGYTF
clone_size: few; v_call: TRBV7-2; j_call: TRBJ1-2; cdr3_aa: CASSHPGQIYGYTF
clone_size: NA; v_call: TRBV11-2; j_call: TRBJ2-1; cdr3_aa: CASSSRPGTGKLNEQFF
clone_size: NA; v_call: TRBV11-2; j_call: TRBJ2-2; cdr3_aa: CASSLTQLAPELFF
clone_size: NA; v_call: TRBV5-1; j_call: TRBJ2-1; cdr3_aa: CASVPLAGVGNEQFF